Listed below are T cell receptor beta chains from one sample, sequenced in a study of T-cell reconstitution after alpha-beta-depleted transplantation in children. TCRdb itself ran the PCR reads through MiXCR, one entry per CDR3 protein. The repertoire holds about 400,000 distinct CDR3 sequences, with roughly 21% as singletons. The sequences come from PBMCs from the stem cell graft donor, collected from the stem cell graft. These TCRs come from a human donor who donated a stem cell graft to a child with acute myeloid leukemia. CDR3s include the opening cysteine and the closing phenylalanine or tryptophan. The D gene is left open where the match is weak. Only some rows state a clone size, as once, few, many or a class for expanded clones.

J,size,D,V,DNA,CDR3
TRBJ2-1,-,TRBD1,TRBV29-1,TGCAGCGTTTTACAGGGGGCCAATGAGCAGTTCTTC,CSVLQGANEQFF
TRBJ2-5,-,-,TRBV21-1,TGTGCCAGCAGCACTTGGGACAGGGGACGGGAGACCCAGTACTTC,CASSTWDRGRETQYF
TRBJ1-2,few,-,TRBV6-4,TGTGCCAGCAGTGACACTGCACAGGGTTTGGATGGCTACACCTTC,CASSDTAQGLDGYTF
TRBJ2-1,few,-,TRBV5-1,TGCGCCAGCAGCTTGGTCCAGACCACCTACAATGAGCAGTTCTTC,CASSLVQTTYNEQFF
TRBJ2-5,-,-,TRBV6-1,TGTGCCAGCAGTGAAGTAGGTGTGAAAGAGACCCAGTACTTC,CASSEVGVKETQYF
TRBJ2-7,many,TRBD2,TRBV3-1,TGTGCCAGCAGCCAAGATGTGAGAAGCGGGAGCTCCTACGAGCAGTACTTC,CASSQDVRSGSSYEQYF
TRBJ2-7,few,TRBD2,TRBV12-3/TRBV12-4,TGTGCCAGCAGTTTATCTAGCGGGAGTAGTAACGAGCAGTACTTC,CASSLSSGSSNEQYF
TRBJ1-1,-,-,TRBV4-1,TGCGCCAGCAGGACGGACAGCATGAACACTGAAGCTTTCTTT,CASRTDSMNTEAFF
TRBJ2-3,many,TRBD2,TRBV6-1,TGTGCCAGCAGCTCCAGCGGGAGTGGTACAGATACGCAGTATTTT,CASSSSGSGTDTQYF
TRBJ1-3,many,-,TRBV20-1,TGCAGTGCTAGGCCCGCGGGCTCTGGAAACACCATATATTTT,CSARPAGSGNTIYF
TRBJ1-1,-,-,TRBV6-5,TGTGCCAGCAGGGTCCCACGGGGGCGGGCTTTCTTT,CASRVPRGRAFF
TRBJ1-5,-,-,TRBV12-3/TRBV12-4,TGTGCCAGCAGTTTTCTCGAACAGCCCCAGCATTTT,CASSFLEQPQHF
TRBJ2-7,few,-,TRBV2,TGTGCCAGCAGTTCCCGACGGGGTAAAAACGAGCAGTACTTC,CASSSRRGKNEQYF
TRBJ2-7,few,-,TRBV6-1,TGTGCCAGCACCAAGGACGCGGCCTACGAGCAGTACTTC,CASTKDAAYEQYF
TRBJ2-5,few,-,TRBV29-1,TGCAGCGTTGAAGCGGGAAAGACCCAGTACTTC,CSVEAGKTQYF
TRBJ1-1,-,-,TRBV5-1,TGCGCCAGCAGCACCCAGGCTTCCACTGAAGCTTTCTTT,CASSTQASTEAFF
TRBJ2-7,-,-,TRBV28,TGTGCCAGCAGTCACACAGGGGTTCGGCTAGCGGAACCAACTTCATACGAGCAGTACTTC,CASSHTGVRLAEPTSYEQYF
TRBJ2-3,-,TRBD1,TRBV9,TGTGCCAGCAGCGTAATGGGACAGGTAGCTGATACGCAGTATTTT,CASSVMGQVADTQYF
TRBJ2-3,-,-,TRBV20-1,TGCAGTGCTAGAGGTCAATGGGGAGCAGATACGCAGTATTTT,CSARGQWGADTQYF
TRBJ1-2,-,-,TRBV12-3/TRBV12-4,TGTGCCAGCACTGAGGCGGGGGGCCCGTATGGCTACACCTTC,CASTEAGGPYGYTF
TRBJ2-1,few,-,TRBV27,TGTGCCAGCAGTTCAGGCCTAGGGTTGGACAATGAGCAGTTCTTC,CASSSGLGLDNEQFF
TRBJ1-5,-,TRBD1,TRBV29-1,TGCAGCGTGTCAGGGGGGTTGGCTCAGCCCCAGCATTTT,CSVSGGLAQPQHF
TRBJ2-2,-,-,TRBV25-1,TGTGCCAGCAGTGAACATATGGGGGCGGTCGCCGGGGAGCTGTTTTTT,CASSEHMGAVAGELFF
TRBJ2-3,few,-,TRBV20-1,TGCAGTGCCCCCAGGGGCACAGATACGCAGTATTTT,CSAPRGTDTQYF
TRBJ2-2,-,-,TRBV10-3,TGTGCCGTCCGCGAGGGCCCGGGGGAGCTGTTTTTT,CAVREGPGELFF
TRBJ2-3,many,-,TRBV12-3/TRBV12-4,TGTGCCAGCAGTATTGGGGCGAGCTCAGATACGCAGTATTTT,CASSIGASSDTQYF
TRBJ2-1,-,-,TRBV7-6,TGTGCCAGCAGCCCCAACCGATACAATGAGCAGTTCTTC,CASSPNRYNEQFF
TRBJ1-5,-,-,TRBV10-1,TGCGCCAGAAAATTGAAGGGAGATCAGCCCCAGCATTTT,CARKLKGDQPQHF
TRBJ2-7,-,-,TRBV7-6,TGTGCCAGCTCCGTGTGGGGGACTTTCTACGAGCAGTACTTC,CASSVWGTFYEQYF
TRBJ2-2,many,-,TRBV29-1,TGCAGCGTTGATGGGGCTGGGAACACCGGGGAGCTGTTTTTT,CSVDGAGNTGELFF
TRBJ2-5,few,TRBD2,TRBV28,TGTGCCAGCAGTTCTAGCGGGTTAAGGGGGGAGACCCAGTACTTC,CASSSSGLRGETQYF
TRBJ1-5,-,TRBD1,TRBV12-3/TRBV12-4,TGTGCCAGCAGCGGACAGGCTCACAATCAGCCCCAGCATTTT,CASSGQAHNQPQHF
TRBJ2-3,-,TRBD1,TRBV29-1,TGCAGCGTGAGCGCCGGGACAGGGGTAAAAGATACGCAGTATTTT,CSVSAGTGVKDTQYF
TRBJ2-5,few,-,TRBV12-3/TRBV12-4,TGTGCCAGCAGTTCACTGATCCAAGAGACCCAGTACTTC,CASSSLIQETQYF
TRBJ2-4,-,-,TRBV12-3/TRBV12-4,TGTGCCAGCAGTTTTCTTAGTCTGGACAACCCCCGAACTTTAGCCAAAAACATTCAGTACTTC,CASSFLSLDNPRTLAKNIQYF
TRBJ2-1,few,-,TRBV11-2,TGTGCCAGCAGCCGTCCCCCTGAGGACAATGAGCAGTTCTTC,CASSRPPEDNEQFF
TRBJ2-1,-,TRBD1,TRBV20-1,TGCAGCTCTGGCGAGACAGGGGGCTCGTACAATGAGCAGTTCTTC,CSSGETGGSYNEQFF
TRBJ2-7,few,-,TRBV2,TGTGCCAGCAGTCGACAGCGCGAGCAGTACTTC,CASSRQREQYF
TRBJ2-1,-,TRBD2,TRBV11-2,TGTGCCAGCAGATCTATACGTCCTAGCGGGAGCACGGCCTACAATGAGCAGTTCTTC,CASRSIRPSGSTAYNEQFF
TRBJ2-1,few,TRBD1,TRBV20-1,TGCAGTGCGTGGACAGGGGGCGCGAATAATGAGCAGTTCTTC,CSAWTGGANNEQFF
TRBJ2-1,-,-,TRBV13,TGTGCCAGCACCACCACGCGGGTAACCTACAATGAGCAGTTCTTC,CASTTTRVTYNEQFF
TRBJ2-2,-,TRBD2,TRBV20-1,TGCAGTGCTGGTAGCGGGAGTTTCACCGGGGAGCTGTTTTTT,CSAGSGSFTGELFF
TRBJ1-1,few,-,TRBV20-1,TGCAGTGCTAGAGATGGGGGGGGGAACACTGAAGCTTTCTTT,CSARDGGGNTEAFF
TRBJ2-3,-,TRBD2,TRBV4-1,TGCGCCAGCAGCCAGATTACTAGCGCCGAGAGCACAGATACGCAGTATTTT,CASSQITSAESTDTQYF
TRBJ2-1,-,TRBD1,TRBV9,TGTGCCAGCAGCCGGACAGGGGGCAATGAGCAGTTCTTC,CASSRTGGNEQFF
TRBJ2-1,few,-,TRBV10-3,TGTGCCATCAGTGAAAGGAATCTTAGACTCAATGAGCAGTTCTTC,CAISERNLRLNEQFF
TRBJ2-7,many,TRBD1,TRBV29-1,TGCAGCGTTGCTTGGACAGGGTCCGACGAGCAGTACTTC,CSVAWTGSDEQYF
TRBJ2-7,-,-,TRBV29-1,TGCAGCGTTGATTCCAGGGGGGTCCACGAGCAGTACTTC,CSVDSRGVHEQYF
TRBJ2-7,many,-,TRBV4-1,TGCGCCAGCAGCCAACAACAGGGTTACGAGCAGTACTTC,CASSQQQGYEQYF
TRBJ1-1,-,TRBD1,TRBV4-1,TGCGCCAGCAGCCACGGACAGGGGTACACTGAAGCTTTCTTT,CASSHGQGYTEAFF
TRBJ2-7,-,-,TRBV7-9,TGTGCCAGCAGCGCTCACTATGCCGAGCAGTACTTC,CASSAHYAEQYF
TRBJ2-2,-,-,TRBV5-1,TGCGCCAGCAGTTGGGTTCCGAACACCGGGGAGCTGTTTTTT,CASSWVPNTGELFF
TRBJ2-7,-,-,TRBV13,TGTGCCAGCAGCGGTACCGGGAGAGGGTCCTACGAGCAGTACTTC,CASSGTGRGSYEQYF
TRBJ2-5,many,TRBD1,TRBV29-1,TGCAGCGTTGTACGTCGGACAGGAGAAGAGACCCAGTACTTC,CSVVRRTGEETQYF
TRBJ2-5,few,TRBD2,TRBV5-1,TGCGCCAGCAGCTTGGCGGTAGCGGGAGATGGAGAGACCCAGTACTTC,CASSLAVAGDGETQYF
TRBJ1-4,many,-,TRBV7-8,TGTGCCAGCAGCCCACTAGGGTTGGGTGAAAAACTGTTTTTT,CASSPLGLGEKLFF
TRBJ2-7,few,-,TRBV3-1,TGTGCCAGCAGCCTGCTCCCTGGAAGGAGTTTTTCGTACGAGCAGTACTTC,CASSLLPGRSFSYEQYF